The 16 T cell receptor beta chains in this list originate from one sample, sequenced in a study of blood T cell repertoires in COVID-19. Data came from immunoSEQ multiplex PCR; TCRdb stores just in-frame clones and leaves some out. The sample carries some 110,000 clones, roughly 90% recorded once. The sequenced sample was peripheral blood. These receptors were collected from a human donor in a cohort sampled during active COVID-19.

CDR3 region: CSVEPRPPVTGTEIYGYTF. The CDR3 DNA follows: TGCAGCGTTGAACCTAGACCCCCGGTAACCGGGACAGAGATCTATGGCTACACCTTC. The rearrangement uses TRBV29-1 and TRBJ1-2; 7 nucleotides match TRBD1. The CDR3 loop spans 19 amino acids. With V trimmed by 2 bases and J by 4 bases, 22 bases remained unmatched. Germline-derived CDR1 and CDR2 are SQVTM and ANQGSEA.

The chain couples TRBV6-2 or TRBV6-3 to TRBJ2-5; 13 nucleotides match TRBD2. The CDR3 covers 16 residues. The J segment lost 1 base and the V segment lost 5 bases, leaving 4 bases of the junction unmatched. From germline, CDR1 is MNHEY and CDR2 SVGEGT. The CDR3 sequence: CASSQGLAGAQETQYF. The CDR3 DNA reads TGTGCCAGCAGTCAAGGACTAGCGGGGGCCCAAGAGACCCAGTACTTC.

The J gene is TRBJ2-7, the V gene TRBV7-2; maybe TRBD1 (5 bases). The CDR3 loop spans 16 amino acids. V was shortened by 5 bases and J by 0 bases, with 17 bases between the two germline ends. Germline CDR1 SGHTA, CDR2 FQGNSA. The CDR3 region has the DNA TGTGCCAGCAGCCACGAGGTAGGGGTGAGCTCCTACGAGCAGTACTTC. Its translation: CASSHEVGVSSYEQYF.

The chain joins TRBV12-5 to TRBJ1-6; TRBD1 might be the D (6 bases). Germline-derived CDR1 and CDR2 are LGHNT and FRNRAP. Trimming took 2 bases from V and 9 from J, leaving 20 bases between them. The CDR3 totals 17 residues. This chain's CDR3 is CASGLPYGDIARSPLHF. The CDR3 coding sequence is TGTGCTAGTGGTTTGCCGTACGGGGACATCGCGCGTTCACCCCTCCACTTT.

The rearrangement uses TRBV30 and TRBJ2-1, with D perhaps TRBD2 (6 bases). The CDR3 is 16 residues long. Per germline, CDR1 GTSNPN and CDR2 SVGIG (reference sequence). V lost 2 bases to trimming and J lost 0 bases, with 14 bases between them. Written as DNA, the CDR3 is TGTGCCTGGAGTAACCAGCGGGTTAGCTCCTACAATGAGCAGTTCTTC. Its translation is CAWSNQRVSSYNEQFF. Full variable domain (outside the CDR3, taken from reference TRBV30 and TRBJ2-1): SQTIHQWPATLVQPVGSPLSLECTVEGTSNPNLYWYRQAAGRGLQLLFYSVGIGQISSEVPQNLSASRPQDRQFILSSKKLLLSDSGFYLCAWSNQRVSSYNEQFFGPGTRLTVL.

This chain joins TRBV7-2 and TRBJ2-7, with 12 bases identical to TRBD1. The CDR3 has 15 residues. Germline CDR1 is SGHTA and CDR2 is FQGNSA. Trimming at V came to 6 bases and at J to 2 bases, leaving 5 bases not matched to a gene. In nucleotides, the CDR3 is TGTGCCAGCAGTGTGGGACAGGGGGCTACCTACGAGCAGTACTTC. Amino acids: CASSVGQGATYEQYF.

The CDR3 sequence: CASSPRGVLAGTSTDTQYF. CDR3 nucleotides: TGTGCCAGCAGCCCTAGGGGGGTTTTAGCGGGGACCAGCACAGATACGCAGTATTTT. The V and J genes are TRBV7-2 and TRBJ2-3; 8 nucleotides line up with TRBD2. Trimming at V came to 5 bases and at J to 0 bases, leaving 16 bases not matched to a gene. Germline V lookup: CDR1 SGHTA, CDR2 FQGNSA. The CDR3 sequence is 19 residues long.

The rearrangement uses TRBV7-2 and TRBJ1-4, with 7 nucleotides matching TRBD1. V dropped 1 base and J dropped 8; count of bases not matched to a gene: 13. Germline lookup yields CDR1 SGHTA and CDR2 FQGNSA. The CDR3 is 17 amino acids. CDR3 residues: CASSLGLKTGLQEKLFF. The CDR3 DNA reads as TGTGCCAGCAGCTTAGGACTGAAGACAGGGCTACAAGAAAAACTGTTTTTT. Using reference TRBV7-2 and TRBJ1-4 for the parts outside the CDR3, the full variable domain is GAGVSQSPSNKVTEKGKDVELRCDPISGHTALYWYRQSLGQGLEFLIYFQGNSAPDKSGLPSDRFSAERTGGSVSTLTIQRTQQEDSAVYLCASSLGLKTGLQEKLFFGSGTQLSVL.

The gene calls are TRBV4-3 and TRBJ1-3; D gene ambiguous. CDR1 and CDR2 (germline): LGHNA, YSLEER. The CDR3 consists of 13 residues. Trimming stripped 9 bases from V and 4 bases from J, with 13 bases between. CDR3 loop: CARVEEHGNTIYF. CDR3 nucleotide sequence: TGCGCCAGGGTTGAGGAGCACGGAAACACCATATATTTT.

The chain joins TRBV28 to TRBJ2-1, with 8 positions matching TRBD2. V shed 2 bases, J shed 8 bases, and the junction held 8 bases outside the gene matches. The germline V gene encodes CDR1 MDHEN and CDR2 SYDVKM. This CDR3 has 15 amino acids. This CDR3 is CASSLIGTRGDEQFF. The CDR3 DNA reads TGTGCCAGCAGTTTAATTGGGACTAGAGGCGATGAGCAGTTCTTC.

The rearrangement uses TRBV28 and TRBJ2-2; D might be TRBD1 (5 bases). V was cut by 2 bases and J by 6 bases, with 7 bases left in between. Germline CDR1 is MDHEN and CDR2 is SYDVKM. The CDR3 loop spans 13 amino acids. This CDR3 is CASSLQGAGELFF. CDR3 nucleotides: TGTGCCAGCAGTTTACAGGGCGCCGGGGAGCTGTTTTTT.

J is TRBJ2-3 and V is TRBV5-1, with 10 bases fitting TRBD1. Germline-derived CDR1 and CDR2 are SGHRS and YFSETQ. CDR3 size: 16 residues. V trimming: 0 bases; J trimming: 2 bases; junction bases outside the gene matches: 3. This CDR3 is CASSLGDRGYTDTQYF. CDR3 coding DNA: TGCGCCAGCAGCTTGGGGGACAGGGGCTACACAGATACGCAGTATTTT.

The rearrangement uses TRBV7-2 and TRBJ1-1; tentative D call: TRBD1 (6 bases). With 4 bases removed from V and 0 bases from J, the gap between germline ends came to 12 bases. Germline V gene sequence: CDR1 SGHTA, CDR2 FQGNSA. The CDR3 extends over 15 amino acids. CDR3 bases: TGTGCCAGCAGCTCCAGGGGCAATTTGAACACTGAAGCTTTCTTT. It is translated as CASSSRGNLNTEAFF. Full variable domain (rest looked up from reference TRBV7-2 and TRBJ1-1): GAGVSQSPSNKVTEKGKDVELRCDPISGHTALYWYRQSLGQGLEFLIYFQGNSAPDKSGLPSDRFSAERTGGSVSTLTIQRTQQEDSAVYLCASSSRGNLNTEAFFGQGTRLTVV.

The chain employs TRBV11-2 and TRBJ2-2; D is ambiguous. CDR1 and CDR2 (germline): SGHAT, FQNNGV. The CDR3 has 11 residues. The germline V and J ends were trimmed by 2 bases and 8 bases, with 3 bases remaining between them. The chain's CDR3 is CASSLRGELFF. DNA for the CDR3: TGTGCCAGCAGCTTACGGGGGGAGCTGTTTTTT.

This clone came up once. The V and J genes are TRBV10-2 and TRBJ2-7, with TRBD2 identical over 7 bases. This CDR3 has 13 residues. V lost 11 bases and J lost 7; bases outside the gene matches: 14. Per the germline V gene, CDR1 is WSHSY and CDR2 is SAAADI. The CDR3 loop is CASNLAASTEQYF. The CDR3 bases are TGCGCCTCGAACCTAGCGGCGAGTACAGAGCAGTACTTC.

The rearrangement joins TRBV7-9 to TRBJ1-5, with 9 bases identical to TRBD1. After removal of 5 bases from V and 4 bases from J, the junction contained 9 bases not matched to a gene. CDR3 length: 16 residues. The germline V gene has CDR1 SEHNR and CDR2 FQNEAQ (reference sequence). The CDR3 protein is CASSPSRQGGNQPQHF. The CDR3 DNA follows: TGTGCCAGCAGCCCGTCTAGACAGGGGGGAAATCAGCCCCAGCATTTT.